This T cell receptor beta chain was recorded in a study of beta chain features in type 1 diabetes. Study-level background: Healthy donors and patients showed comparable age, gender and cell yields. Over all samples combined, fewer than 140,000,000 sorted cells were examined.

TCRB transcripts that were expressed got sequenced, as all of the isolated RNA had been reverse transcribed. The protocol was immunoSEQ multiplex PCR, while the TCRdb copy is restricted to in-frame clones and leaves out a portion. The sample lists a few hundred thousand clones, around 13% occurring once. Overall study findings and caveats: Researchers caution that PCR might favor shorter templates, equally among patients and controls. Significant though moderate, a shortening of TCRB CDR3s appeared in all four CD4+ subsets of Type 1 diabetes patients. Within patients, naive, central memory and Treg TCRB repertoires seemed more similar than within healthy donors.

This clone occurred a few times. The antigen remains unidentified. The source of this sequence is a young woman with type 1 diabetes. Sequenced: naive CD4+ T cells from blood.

The CDR3 sequence: CASSFSEGTEAFF. The CDR3 bases are TGCGCCAGCAGTTTTTCTGAGGGCACTGAAGCTTTCTTT. The chain carries TRBV5-1 and TRBJ1-1, with D unresolved. This CDR3 has 13 residues. Trimming cost V 5 bases and J 4 bases, with 12 bases left between them. Per germline, CDR1 SGHRS and CDR2 YFSETQ.